This entry lists 5 T cell receptor beta chains sequenced from one sample in a study of prognosis after radiotherapy for stage I lung cancer. Amplification of TCR beta CDR3 from genomic DNA used two-round multiplex PCR. The first round of PCR was done with primers that matched each TRBV and TRBJ gene. TCRdb re-derived calls from the multiplex PCR reads in MiXCR, one entry per CDR3 protein. The sample contains roughly 27,000 distinct CDR3 sequences, about 45% of which appear only once. The sequenced sample was PBMCs, obtained before or after stereotactic body radiation therapy (not recorded which). These receptors were taken from a donor of 50 years or more with non-small cell lung cancer.

In this sample, this clonotype turned up many times. The chain couples TRBV12-5 to TRBJ2-7; 7 bases are shared with TRBD2. Trimming at V came to 8 bases and at J to 5 bases, leaving 9 bases not matched to a gene. The germline V gene encodes CDR1 LGHNT and CDR2 FRNRAP. The CDR3 spans 13 residues. In DNA, the CDR3 is TGTGCTAGTATTGGGAGGGGCGTCCACGAGCAGTACTTC. Its translation: CASIGRGVHEQYF.

In its sample, this clonotype was seen many times. The chain has TRBV20-1 and TRBJ1-5, with D hard to call. V lost 0 bases and J lost 1, with 13 bases in between. The CDR3 covers 16 residues. In germline, CDR1 is DFQATT, CDR2 SNEGSKA (reference sequence). The CDR3 here is CSARDFGEISNQPQHF. The CDR3 region has the DNA TGCAGTGCTAGAGATTTTGGGGAAATAAGCAATCAGCCCCAGCATTTT.

The CDR3 sequence: CSAEGTGGYEQYF. CDR3 nucleotide sequence: TGCAGTGCTGAGGGGACAGGGGGCTACGAGCAGTACTTC. This chain uses TRBV20-1 with TRBJ2-7; 11 bases align to TRBD1. Germline V lookup: CDR1 DFQATT, CDR2 SNEGSKA (reference sequence). V was pared by 5 bases and J by 3 bases, with 3 bases of the junction left unmatched. The CDR3 totals 13 residues.

This clonotype counts as medium-sized. CDR3 loop: CASSLEAGLGQPQHF. The CDR3, as DNA: TGTGCCAGCAGCTTAGAAGCCGGGTTGGGCCAGCCCCAGCATTTT. The chain couples TRBV11-2 to TRBJ1-5; no clear D. CDR1 and CDR2 (germline): SGHAT, FQNNGV. This CDR3 spans 15 amino acids. Trimming pared 0 bases from V and 7 bases from J, leaving 13 bases between.

Of note for this clonotype: The junction departs from the called germline gene at one end, perhaps through a read error. The chain carries TRBV6-1 and TRBJ2-6; perhaps D is TRBD1 or TRBD2 (5 bases each). CDR3 length equals 18 residues. CDR1 and CDR2 from the germline V gene are MNHNS and SASEGT. Here the CDR3 reads CASSRGIGVDSGANVMTF. The CDR3 nucleotides are TGTGCCAGCAGCAGAGGTATCGGGGTTGACTCTGGGGCCAACGTCATGACTTTC.